In this sample, the clone carrying this TCR beta chain turned up a few times. The sample belongs to a study of T-cell reconstitution after alpha-beta-depleted transplantation in children. A library of TCRbeta sequences, prepared with unique molecular identifiers, was generated. TCRdb re-analysed the PCR reads in MiXCR, keeping a single row per CDR3 protein. The table has about 580,000 distinct CDR3 sequences, 27% seen once; the top ten hold less than 40%. This sample comprised PBMCs, obtained before TCRalphabeta/CD19-depleted stem cell transplant. This TCR was sampled from a boy in the first two years of life with Wiskott-Aldrich syndrome, due to receive a stem cell transplant.

DNA of the CDR3: TGTGCCACCAGTGAATCCGTGGCGGGTTCCTACAATGAGCAGTTCTTC. Its protein product is CATSESVAGSYNEQFF. The genes are TRBV24-1 and TRBJ2-1; maybe TRBD2 (5 bases). Germline lookup yields CDR1 KGHDR and CDR2 SFDVKD. The germline V and J ends were trimmed by 4 bases and 1 base, with 13 bases remaining between them. The CDR3 is made up of 16 amino acids.